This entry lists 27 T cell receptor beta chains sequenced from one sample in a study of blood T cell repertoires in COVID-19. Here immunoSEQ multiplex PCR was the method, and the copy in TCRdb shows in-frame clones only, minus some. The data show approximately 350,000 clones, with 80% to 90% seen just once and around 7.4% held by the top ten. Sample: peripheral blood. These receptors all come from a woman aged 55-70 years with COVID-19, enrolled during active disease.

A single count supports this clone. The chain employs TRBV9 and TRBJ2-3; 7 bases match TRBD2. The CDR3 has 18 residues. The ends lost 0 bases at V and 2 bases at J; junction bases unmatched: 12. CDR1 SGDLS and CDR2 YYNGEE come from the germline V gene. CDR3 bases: TGTGCCAGCAGCGTAGGACCCTTATGGGGGGGGGACACAGATACGCAGTATTTT. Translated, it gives CASSVGPLWGGDTDTQYF.

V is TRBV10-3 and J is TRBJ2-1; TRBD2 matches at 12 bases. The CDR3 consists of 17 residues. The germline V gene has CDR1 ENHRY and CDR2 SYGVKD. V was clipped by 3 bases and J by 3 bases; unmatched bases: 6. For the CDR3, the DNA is TGTGCCATCAGTGATCCTAGCGGGGGGGCGTTCTACAATGAGCAGTTCTTC. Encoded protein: CAISDPSGGAFYNEQFF.

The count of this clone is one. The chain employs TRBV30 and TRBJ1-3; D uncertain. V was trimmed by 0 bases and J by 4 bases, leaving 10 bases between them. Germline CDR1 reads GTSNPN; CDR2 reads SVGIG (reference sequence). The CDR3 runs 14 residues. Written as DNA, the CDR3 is TGTGCCTGGAGTGTATCTGGGCCAGGAAACACCATATATTTT. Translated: CAWSVSGPGNTIYF.

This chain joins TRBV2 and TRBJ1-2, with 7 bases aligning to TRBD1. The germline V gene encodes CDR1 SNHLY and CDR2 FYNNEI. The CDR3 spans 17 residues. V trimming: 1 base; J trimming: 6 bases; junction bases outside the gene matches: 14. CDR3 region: CASSEGGGADQNNGYTF. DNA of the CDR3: TGTGCCAGCAGTGAAGGAGGGGGCGCAGACCAAAATAATGGCTACACCTTC.

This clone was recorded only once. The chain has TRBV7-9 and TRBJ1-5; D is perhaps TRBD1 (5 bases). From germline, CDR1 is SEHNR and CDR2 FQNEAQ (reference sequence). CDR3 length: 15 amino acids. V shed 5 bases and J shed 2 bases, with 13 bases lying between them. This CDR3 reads CASSPGDGGNQPQHF. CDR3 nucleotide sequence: TGTGCCAGCAGCCCGGGGGACGGGGGCAATCAGCCCCAGCATTTT.

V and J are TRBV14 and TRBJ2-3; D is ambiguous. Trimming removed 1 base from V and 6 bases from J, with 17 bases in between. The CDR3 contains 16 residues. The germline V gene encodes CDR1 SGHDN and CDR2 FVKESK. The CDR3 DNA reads TGTGCCAGCAGCCAAGGGATGTCCCAAATCGGGGATACGCAGTATTTT. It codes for CASSQGMSQIGDTQYF.

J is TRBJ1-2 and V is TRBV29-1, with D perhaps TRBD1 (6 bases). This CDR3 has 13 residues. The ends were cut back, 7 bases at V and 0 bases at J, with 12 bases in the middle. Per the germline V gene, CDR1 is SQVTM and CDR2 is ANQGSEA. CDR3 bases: TGCAGCGCCCGGGACACCTCTAACTATGGCTACACCTTC. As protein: CSARDTSNYGYTF.

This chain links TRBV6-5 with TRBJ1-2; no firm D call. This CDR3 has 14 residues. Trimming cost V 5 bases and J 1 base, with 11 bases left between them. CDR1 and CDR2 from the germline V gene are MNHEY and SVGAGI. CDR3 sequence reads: CASSPSYVNYGYTF. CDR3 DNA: TGTGCCAGCAGTCCCTCCTATGTTAACTATGGCTACACCTTC.

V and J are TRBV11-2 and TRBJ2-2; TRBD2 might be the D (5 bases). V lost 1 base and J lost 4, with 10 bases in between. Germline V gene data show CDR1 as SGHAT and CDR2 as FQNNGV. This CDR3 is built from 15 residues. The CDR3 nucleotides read TGTGCCAGCAGCTTAGTTCGGGAAAGCACCGGGGAGCTGTTTTTT. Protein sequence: CASSLVRESTGELFF.

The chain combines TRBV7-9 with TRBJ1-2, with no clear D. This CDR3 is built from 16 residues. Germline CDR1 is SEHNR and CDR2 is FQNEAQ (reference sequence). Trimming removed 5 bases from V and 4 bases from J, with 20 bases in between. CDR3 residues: CASSREDDPTLYGYTF. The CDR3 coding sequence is TGTGCCAGCAGCCGGGAGGACGACCCAACTCTCTATGGCTACACCTTC.

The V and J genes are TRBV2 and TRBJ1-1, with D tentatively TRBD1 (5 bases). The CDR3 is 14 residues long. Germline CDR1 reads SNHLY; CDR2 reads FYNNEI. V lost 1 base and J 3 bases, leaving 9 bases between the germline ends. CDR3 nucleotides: TGTGCCAGCAGTGAAGAGGAGGGGTACACTGAAGCTTTCTTT. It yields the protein CASSEEEGYTEAFF.

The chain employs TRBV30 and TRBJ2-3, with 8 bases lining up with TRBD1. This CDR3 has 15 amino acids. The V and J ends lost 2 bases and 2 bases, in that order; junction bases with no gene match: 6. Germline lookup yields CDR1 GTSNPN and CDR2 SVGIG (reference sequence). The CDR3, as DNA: TGTGCCTGGAGTCGACAGGGGTCTTTCACAGATACGCAGTATTTT. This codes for CAWSRQGSFTDTQYF.

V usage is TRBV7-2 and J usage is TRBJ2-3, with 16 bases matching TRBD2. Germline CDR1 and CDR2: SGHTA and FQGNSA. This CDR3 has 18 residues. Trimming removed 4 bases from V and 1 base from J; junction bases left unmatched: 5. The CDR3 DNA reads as TGTGCCAGCAGCTCGGGACTAGCGGGGGGGCCTGGCACAGATACGCAGTATTTT. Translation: CASSSGLAGGPGTDTQYF.

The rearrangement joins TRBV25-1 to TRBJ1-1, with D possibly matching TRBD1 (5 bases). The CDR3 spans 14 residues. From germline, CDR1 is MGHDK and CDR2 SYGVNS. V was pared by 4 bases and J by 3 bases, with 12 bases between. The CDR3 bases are TGTGCCAGCAGTGCACCTGGGGGGTACACTGAAGCTTTCTTT. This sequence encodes CASSAPGGYTEAFF.

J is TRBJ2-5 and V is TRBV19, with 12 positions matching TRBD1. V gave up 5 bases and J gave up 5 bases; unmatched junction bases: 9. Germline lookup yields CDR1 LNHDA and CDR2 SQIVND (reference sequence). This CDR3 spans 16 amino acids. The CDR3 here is CASSAAGTGGGETQYF. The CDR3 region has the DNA TGTGCCAGTAGTGCCGCCGGGACAGGGGGCGGGGAGACCCAGTACTTC.

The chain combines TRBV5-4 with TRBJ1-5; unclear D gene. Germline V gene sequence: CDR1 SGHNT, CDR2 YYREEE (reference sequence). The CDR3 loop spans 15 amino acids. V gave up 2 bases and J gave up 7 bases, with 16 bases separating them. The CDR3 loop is CASSFGGSLEQPQHF. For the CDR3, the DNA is TGTGCCAGCAGCTTCGGAGGGAGTCTAGAACAGCCCCAGCATTTT.

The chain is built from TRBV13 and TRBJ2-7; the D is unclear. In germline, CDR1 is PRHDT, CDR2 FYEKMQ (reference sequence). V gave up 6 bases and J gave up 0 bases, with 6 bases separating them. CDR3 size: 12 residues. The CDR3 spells CASSGSSYEQYF. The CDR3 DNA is TGTGCCAGCAGTGGCAGCTCCTACGAGCAGTACTTC.

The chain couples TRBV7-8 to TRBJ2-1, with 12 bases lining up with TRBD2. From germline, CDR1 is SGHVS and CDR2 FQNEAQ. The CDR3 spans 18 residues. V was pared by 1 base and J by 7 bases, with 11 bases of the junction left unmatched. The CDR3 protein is CASSLGPSGGALFNEQFF. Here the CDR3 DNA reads TGTGCCAGCAGCTTAGGTCCTAGCGGGGGGGCCTTGTTTAATGAGCAGTTCTTC.

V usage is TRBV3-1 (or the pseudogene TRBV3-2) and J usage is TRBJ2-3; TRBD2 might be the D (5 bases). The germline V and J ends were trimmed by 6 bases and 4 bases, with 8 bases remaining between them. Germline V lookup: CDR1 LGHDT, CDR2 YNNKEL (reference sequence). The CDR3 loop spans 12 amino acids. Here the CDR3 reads CASSQLADTQYF. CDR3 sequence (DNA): TGTGCCAGCAGTCAACTAGCAGATACGCAGTATTTT.

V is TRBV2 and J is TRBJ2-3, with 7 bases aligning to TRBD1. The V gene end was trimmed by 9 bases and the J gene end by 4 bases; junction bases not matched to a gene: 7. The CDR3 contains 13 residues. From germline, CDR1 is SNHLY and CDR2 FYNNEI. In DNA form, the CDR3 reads TGTGCCAGAAAAACAGGGGTCGCAGATACGCAGTATTTT. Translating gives CARKTGVADTQYF.

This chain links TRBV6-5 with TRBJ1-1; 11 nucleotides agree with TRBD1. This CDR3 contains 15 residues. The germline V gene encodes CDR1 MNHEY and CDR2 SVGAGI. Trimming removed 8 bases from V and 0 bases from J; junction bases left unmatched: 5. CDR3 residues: CASAGTGGLNTEAFF. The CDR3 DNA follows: TGTGCCAGCGCCGGGACAGGGGGATTGAACACTGAAGCTTTCTTT.

This CDR3 reads CASSVAGQGAGTEAFF. The DNA of the CDR3 is TGTGCCAGCAGCGTAGCCGGACAGGGGGCGGGCACTGAAGCTTTCTTT. The rearrangement joins TRBV9 to TRBJ1-1; 11 bases line up with TRBD1. Trimming took 0 bases from V and 4 from J; bases not matched to a gene: 5. This CDR3 spans 16 amino acids. Germline V CDR1 and CDR2: SGDLS, YYNGEE.

This CDR3 is CASSDGQTPYSPLHF. Here the CDR3 DNA reads TGTGCCAGCAGCGATGGACAAACACCTTATTCACCCCTCCACTTT. The chain uses TRBV9 and TRBJ1-6, with D maybe TRBD1 (5 bases). V lost 3 bases and J 8 bases, leaving 15 bases between the germline ends. This CDR3 region has 15 residues. Looked up from germline, CDR1 is SGDLS and CDR2 is YYNGEE.

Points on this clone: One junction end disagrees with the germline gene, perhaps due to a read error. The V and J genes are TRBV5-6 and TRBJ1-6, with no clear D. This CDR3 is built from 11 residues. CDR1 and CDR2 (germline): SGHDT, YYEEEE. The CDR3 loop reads CASSFFLTSGF. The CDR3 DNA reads TGTGCCAGCAGCTTTTTCCTGACATCTGGCTTT.

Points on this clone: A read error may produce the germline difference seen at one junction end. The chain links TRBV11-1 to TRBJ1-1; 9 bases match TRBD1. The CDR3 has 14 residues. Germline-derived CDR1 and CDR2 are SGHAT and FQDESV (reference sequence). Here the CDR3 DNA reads TGTGCCAGCACCTTACAGGGGGCTGGCACTGAAGCTTTCTTT. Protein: CASTLQGAGTEAFF. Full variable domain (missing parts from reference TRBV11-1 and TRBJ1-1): EAEVAQSPRYKITEKSQAVAFWCDPISGHATLYWYRQILGQGPELLVQFQDESVVDDSQLPKDRFSAERLKGVDSTLKIQPAELGDSAMYLCASTLQGAGTEAFFGQGTRLTVV.

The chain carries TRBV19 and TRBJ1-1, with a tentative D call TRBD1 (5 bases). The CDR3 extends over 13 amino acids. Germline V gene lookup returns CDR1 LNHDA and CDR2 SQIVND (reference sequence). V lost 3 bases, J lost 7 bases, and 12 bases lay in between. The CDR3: CASSIWGTGEAFF. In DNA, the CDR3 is TGTGCCAGTAGTATTTGGGGAACAGGTGAAGCTTTCTTT.

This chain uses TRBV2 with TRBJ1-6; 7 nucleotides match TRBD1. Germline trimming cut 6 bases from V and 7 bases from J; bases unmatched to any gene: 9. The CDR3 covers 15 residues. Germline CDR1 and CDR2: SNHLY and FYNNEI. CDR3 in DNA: TGTGCCAGCAGGGGAAGCCCGACAGGGAATTCACCCCTCCACTTT. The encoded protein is CASRGSPTGNSPLHF.